Sequencing of this TCR beta chain was carried out in a study of beta chain features in type 1 diabetes. The CDR3 totals 14 residues. Germline V lookup: CDR1 GTSNPN, CDR2 SVGIG (reference sequence). V was shortened by 0 bases and J by 5 bases, with 12 bases between the two germline ends. All of the isolated RNA was reverse transcribed, so expressed TCRB transcripts were sequenced. The method was immunoSEQ multiplex PCR; TCRdb's version includes in-frame clones alone and lacks a portion of them. This sample yields about 360,000 clones, of which over 9.5% are seen a single time; around 0.015% belongs to the top ten.

The sequenced sample consisted of naive CD4+ T cells from blood. The receptor comes from a man between 18 and 29 years old in good health. This rearrangement joins TRBV30 to TRBJ2-3; possibly TRBD1 for D (6 bases). CDR3 in amino acids: CAWSVQGRGDTQYF. The CDR3 DNA reads as TGTGCCTGGAGTGTACAGGGCCGGGGAGATACGCAGTATTTT.